This TCR beta chain was sequenced during a study of T cells in Graves' hyperthyroidism and ophthalmopathy. J gave up 3 bases and V 5 bases, and 6 bases lay outside the gene matches. Germline V gene data show CDR1 as DFQATT and CDR2 as SNEGSKA (reference sequence). The CDR3 runs 15 residues. TCR beta CDR3 region amplification was performed from RNA transcripts. First-round RT-PCR of the TCR CDR3 relied on the HTBI primer set. Using its own MiXCR run on the multiplex PCR reads, TCRdb lists one record per CDR3 protein. The data hold 500,000 to 750,000 distinct CDR3 sequences, with approximately 14% observed a single time.

This clonotype was sampled from a woman under 30 with Graves' ophthalmopathy. Sample: blood. V gene TRBV20-1 combines with J gene TRBJ2-3, with 12 bases matching TRBD2. The CDR3 DNA is TGCAGTGCTCCTCTAGCGGGAGGGGGAACAGATACGCAGTATTTT. Encoded protein: CSAPLAGGGTDTQYF.